Following are 8 T cell receptor beta chains from one sample sequenced in a study of blood T cell repertoires in COVID-19. Profiled with immunoSEQ multiplex PCR; TCRdb holds only in-frame clones, not every one. The data show around 110,000 clones, around 88% seen once. The sequencing input was peripheral blood. These receptors were taken from a middle-aged man with active or convalescent COVID-19.

The chain combines TRBV6-4 with TRBJ1-6; 7 nucleotides match TRBD1. The J segment lost 9 bases and the V segment lost 5 bases, leaving 7 bases of the junction unmatched. CDR1 MRHNA and CDR2 SNTAGT come from the germline V gene. The CDR3 has 14 residues. The CDR3 here is CASSSAGGSSPLHF. The CDR3 nucleotides read TGTGCCAGCAGTTCGGCAGGGGGTAGTTCACCCCTCCACTTT.

The V gene is TRBV5-1, the J gene TRBJ1-1, with D tentatively TRBD1 (6 bases). Trimming stripped 0 bases from V and 4 bases from J, with 19 bases between. The CDR3 loop spans 17 amino acids. Per the germline V gene, CDR1 is SGHRS and CDR2 is YFSETQ. CDR3: CASSLDALDSAGTEAFF. The DNA for the CDR3 is TGCGCCAGCAGCTTGGACGCTTTGGACAGTGCCGGCACTGAAGCTTTCTTT.

This clone was counted once. This chain uses TRBV5-6 with TRBJ1-4; 7 nucleotides line up with TRBD1. CDR1 is SGHDT and CDR2 is YYEEEE in the germline V gene. J gave up 7 bases and V 5 bases, and 11 bases lay outside the gene matches. The CDR3 spans 15 residues. The CDR3 coding sequence is TGTGCCAGCAGTCGCCGAGGGGGCCTGGGTGAAAAACTGTTTTTT. Protein: CASSRRGGLGEKLFF.

This chain joins TRBV6-1 and TRBJ2-3; 7 positions match TRBD2. After removal of 3 bases from V and 1 base from J, the junction contained 1 base not matched to a gene. Looked up from germline, CDR1 is MNHNS and CDR2 is SASEGT. This CDR3 contains 14 residues. The CDR3 region is CASSEAGGTDTQYF. DNA of the CDR3: TGTGCCAGCAGTGAGGCGGGGGGCACAGATACGCAGTATTTT.

This chain links TRBV11-2 with TRBJ2-1; 10 bases line up with TRBD2. With 1 base clipped from V and 9 bases from J, the junction kept 6 bases outside the gene matches. The CDR3 length is 15 residues. Germline CDR1 SGHAT, CDR2 FQNNGV. CDR3: CASSLGLAGVLEQFF. CDR3 bases: TGTGCCAGCAGCTTAGGCCTAGCGGGAGTGCTTGAGCAGTTCTTC.

The V call is TRBV28, the J call TRBJ1-4, with unresolved D. V was cut by 3 bases and J by 0 bases, with 17 bases left in between. The CDR3 extends over 18 amino acids. CDR1 and CDR2 from the germline V gene are MDHEN and SYDVKM. The CDR3: CASSFQWSQPATNEKLFF. The CDR3 DNA is TGTGCCAGCAGTTTCCAGTGGAGTCAGCCAGCAACTAATGAAAAACTGTTTTTT.

The rearrangement joins TRBV5-1 to TRBJ2-1, with 7 bases matching TRBD1. Unmatched junction bases numbered 12, after V lost 1 base and J lost 2 bases. Germline V gene data show CDR1 as SGHRS and CDR2 as YFSETQ. The CDR3 extends over 18 amino acids. The CDR3 is CASSLFGQPGQTYNEQFF. CDR3 bases: TGCGCCAGCAGCTTGTTTGGGCAACCGGGACAGACCTACAATGAGCAGTTCTTC.

V is TRBV27 and J is TRBJ2-1, with TRBD2 as a possible D gene (6 bases). CDR3 size: 14 residues. Trimming left V 5 bases short and J 6 bases short, with 14 bases between. Per germline, CDR1 MNHEY and CDR2 SMNVEV (reference sequence). The CDR3 coding sequence is TGTGCCAGCAGTGATGAGGGACTCCGCAATGAGCAGTTCTTC. Translated: CASSDEGLRNEQFF.